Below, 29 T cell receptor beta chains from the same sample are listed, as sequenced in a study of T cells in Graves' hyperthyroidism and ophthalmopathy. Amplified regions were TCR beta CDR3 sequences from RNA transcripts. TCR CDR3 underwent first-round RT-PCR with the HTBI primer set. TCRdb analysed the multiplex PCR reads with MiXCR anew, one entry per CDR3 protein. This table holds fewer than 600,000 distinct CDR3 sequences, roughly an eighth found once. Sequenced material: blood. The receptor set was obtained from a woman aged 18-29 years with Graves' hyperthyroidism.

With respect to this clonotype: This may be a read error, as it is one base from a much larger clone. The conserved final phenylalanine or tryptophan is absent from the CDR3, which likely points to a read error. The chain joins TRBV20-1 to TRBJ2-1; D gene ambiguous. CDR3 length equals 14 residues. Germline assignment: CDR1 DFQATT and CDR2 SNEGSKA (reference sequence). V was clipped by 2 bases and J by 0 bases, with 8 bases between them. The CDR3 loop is CSARRESSYNEQFL. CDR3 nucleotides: TGCAGTGCTAGAAGGGAAAGCTCCTACAATGAGCAGTTCCTC.

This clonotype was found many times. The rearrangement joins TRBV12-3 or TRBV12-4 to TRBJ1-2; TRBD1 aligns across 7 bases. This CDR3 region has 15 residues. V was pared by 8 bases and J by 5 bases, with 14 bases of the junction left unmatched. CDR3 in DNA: TGTGCCAGCCGGCCCGCAGGGGGGGAGCTTTATGGCTACACCTTC. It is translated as CASRPAGGELYGYTF.

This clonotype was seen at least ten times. As DNA, the CDR3 is TGTGCCAGCAGCCGGATCATGAACACTGAAGCTTTCTTT. Translated: CASSRIMNTEAFF. The V and J genes are TRBV3-1 and TRBJ1-1; D gene unclear. Germline V gene sequence: CDR1 LGHDT, CDR2 YNNKEL (reference sequence). Trimming took 4 bases from V and 0 from J, leaving 6 bases between them. This CDR3 region has 13 residues.

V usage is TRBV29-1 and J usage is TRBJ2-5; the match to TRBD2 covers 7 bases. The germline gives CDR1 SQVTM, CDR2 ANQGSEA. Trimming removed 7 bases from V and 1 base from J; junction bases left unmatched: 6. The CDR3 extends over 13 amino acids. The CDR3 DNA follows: TGCAGCGGCTACCTAGCGGTCCAAGAGACCCAGTACTTC. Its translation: CSGYLAVQETQYF.

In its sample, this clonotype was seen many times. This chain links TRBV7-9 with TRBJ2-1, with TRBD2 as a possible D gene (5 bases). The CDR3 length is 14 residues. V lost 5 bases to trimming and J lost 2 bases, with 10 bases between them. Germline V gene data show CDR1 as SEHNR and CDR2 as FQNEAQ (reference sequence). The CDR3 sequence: CASSPLSAYNEQFF. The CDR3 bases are TGTGCCAGCAGCCCCCTTAGCGCCTACAATGAGCAGTTCTTC.

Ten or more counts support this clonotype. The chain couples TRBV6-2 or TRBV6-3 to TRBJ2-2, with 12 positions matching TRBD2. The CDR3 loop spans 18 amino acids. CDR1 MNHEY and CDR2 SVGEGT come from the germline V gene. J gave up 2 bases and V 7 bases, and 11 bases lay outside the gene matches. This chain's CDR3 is CASNPGLAGFTNTGELFF. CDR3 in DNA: TGTGCCAGCAACCCTGGACTAGCGGGATTCACCAACACCGGGGAGCTGTTTTTT.

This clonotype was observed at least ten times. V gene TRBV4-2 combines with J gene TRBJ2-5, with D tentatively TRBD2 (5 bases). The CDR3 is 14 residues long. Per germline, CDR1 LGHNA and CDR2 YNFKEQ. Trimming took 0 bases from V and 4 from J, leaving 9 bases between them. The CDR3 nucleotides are TGTGCCAGCAGCCAAGAGTCGGCGGGAGAGACCCAGTACTTC. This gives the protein CASSQESAGETQYF.

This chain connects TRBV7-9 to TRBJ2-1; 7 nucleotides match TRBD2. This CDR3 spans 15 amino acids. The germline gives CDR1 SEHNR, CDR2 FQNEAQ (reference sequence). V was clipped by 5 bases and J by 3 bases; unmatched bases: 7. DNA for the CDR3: TGTGCCAGCAGCCGTAGGCTAGCGGACTACAATGAGCAGTTCTTC. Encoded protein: CASSRRLADYNEQFF.

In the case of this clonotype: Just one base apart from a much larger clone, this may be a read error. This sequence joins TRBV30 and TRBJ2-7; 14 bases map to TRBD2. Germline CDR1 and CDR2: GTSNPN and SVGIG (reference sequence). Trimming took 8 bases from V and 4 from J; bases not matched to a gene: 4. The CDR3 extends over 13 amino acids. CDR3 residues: CARGLAGDYEQYF. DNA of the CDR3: TGTGCCAGGGGACTAGCGGGAGATTACGAGCAGTACTTC.

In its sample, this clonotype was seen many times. In nucleotides, the CDR3 is TGTGCCAGCAGTTACTCTAGCGGGGGCTCTCTCGAGCAGTTCTTC. Amino acid sequence: CASSYSSGGSLEQFF. The chain has TRBV27 and TRBJ2-1; 10 bases map to TRBD2. This CDR3 has 15 residues. Unmatched junction bases numbered 10, after V lost 4 bases and J lost 10 bases. CDR1 MNHEY and CDR2 SMNVEV come from the germline V gene (reference sequence).

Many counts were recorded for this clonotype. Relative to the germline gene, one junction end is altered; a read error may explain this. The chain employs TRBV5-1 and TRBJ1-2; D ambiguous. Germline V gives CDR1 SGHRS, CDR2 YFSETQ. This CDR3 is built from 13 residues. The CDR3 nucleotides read TGTGCCAGCAGCTTGGACGGGGACTATGGCTACACCTTC. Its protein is CASSLDGDYGYTF.

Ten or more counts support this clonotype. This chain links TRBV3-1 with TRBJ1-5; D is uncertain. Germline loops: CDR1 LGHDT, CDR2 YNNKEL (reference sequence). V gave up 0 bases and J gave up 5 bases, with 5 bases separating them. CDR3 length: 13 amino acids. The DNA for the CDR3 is TGTGCCAGCAGCCAAGAATCCCATCAGCCCCAGCATTTT. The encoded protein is CASSQESHQPQHF.

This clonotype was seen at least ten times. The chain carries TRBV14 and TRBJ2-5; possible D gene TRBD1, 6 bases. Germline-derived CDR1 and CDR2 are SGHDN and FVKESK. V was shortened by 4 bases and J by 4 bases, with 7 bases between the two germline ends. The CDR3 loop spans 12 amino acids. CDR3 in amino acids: CASSPGAETQYF. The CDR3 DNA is TGTGCCAGCAGCCCAGGGGCAGAGACCCAGTACTTC.

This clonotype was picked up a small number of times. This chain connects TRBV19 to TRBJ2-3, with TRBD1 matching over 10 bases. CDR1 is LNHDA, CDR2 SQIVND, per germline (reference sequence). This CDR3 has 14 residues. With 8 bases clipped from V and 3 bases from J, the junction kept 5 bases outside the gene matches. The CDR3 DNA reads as TGTGCCAGTTCCGACAGGGGGCGTACAGATACGCAGTATTTT. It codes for CASSDRGRTDTQYF.

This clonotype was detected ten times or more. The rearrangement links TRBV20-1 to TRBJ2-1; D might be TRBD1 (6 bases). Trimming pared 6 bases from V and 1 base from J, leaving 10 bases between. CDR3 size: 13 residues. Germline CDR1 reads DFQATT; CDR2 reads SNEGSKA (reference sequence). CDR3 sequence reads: CSAKRGSYNEQFF. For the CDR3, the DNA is TGCAGTGCCAAGAGGGGGTCCTACAATGAGCAGTTCTTC.

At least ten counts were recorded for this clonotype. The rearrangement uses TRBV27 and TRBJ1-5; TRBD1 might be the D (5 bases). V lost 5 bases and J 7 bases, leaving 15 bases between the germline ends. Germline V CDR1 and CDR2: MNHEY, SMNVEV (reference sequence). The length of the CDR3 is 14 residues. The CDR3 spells CASSTAGVRQPQHF. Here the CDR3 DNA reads TGTGCCAGCAGTACAGCGGGGGTTAGGCAGCCCCAGCATTTT.

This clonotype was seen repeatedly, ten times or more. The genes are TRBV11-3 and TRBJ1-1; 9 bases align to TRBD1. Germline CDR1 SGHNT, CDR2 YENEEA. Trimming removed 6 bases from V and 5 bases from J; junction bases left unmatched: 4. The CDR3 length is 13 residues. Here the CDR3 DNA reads TGTGCCAGCAGGGAGGACAGGGGTACTGAAGCTTTCTTT. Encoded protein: CASREDRGTEAFF.

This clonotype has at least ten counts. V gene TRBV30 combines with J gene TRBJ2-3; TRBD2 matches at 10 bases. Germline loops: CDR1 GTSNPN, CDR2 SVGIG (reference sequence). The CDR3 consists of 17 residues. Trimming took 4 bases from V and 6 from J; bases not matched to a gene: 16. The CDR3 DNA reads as TGTGCCTGGATCCCCAGGACTAGCGGCCTTCACATCGATACGCAGTATTTT. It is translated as CAWIPRTSGLHIDTQYF.

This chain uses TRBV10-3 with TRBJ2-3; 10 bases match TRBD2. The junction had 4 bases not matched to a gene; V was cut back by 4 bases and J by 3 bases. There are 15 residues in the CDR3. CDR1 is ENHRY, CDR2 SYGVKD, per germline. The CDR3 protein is CAISVGLAATDTQYF. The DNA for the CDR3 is TGTGCCATCAGTGTAGGACTAGCGGCTACAGATACGCAGTATTTT.

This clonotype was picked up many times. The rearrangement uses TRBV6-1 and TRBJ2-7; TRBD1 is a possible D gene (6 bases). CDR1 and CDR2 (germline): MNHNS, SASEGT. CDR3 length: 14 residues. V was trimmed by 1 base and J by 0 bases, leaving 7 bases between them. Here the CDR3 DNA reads TGTGCCAGCAGTGAAGGGACAGACTCCTACGAGCAGTACTTC. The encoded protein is CASSEGTDSYEQYF.

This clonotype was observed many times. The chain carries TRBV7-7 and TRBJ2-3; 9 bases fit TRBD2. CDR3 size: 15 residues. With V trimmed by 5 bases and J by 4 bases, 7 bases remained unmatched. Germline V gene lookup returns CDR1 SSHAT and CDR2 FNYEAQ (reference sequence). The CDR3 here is CASSAIAGAPDTQYF. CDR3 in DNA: TGTGCCAGCAGCGCTATAGCGGGAGCCCCAGATACGCAGTATTTT. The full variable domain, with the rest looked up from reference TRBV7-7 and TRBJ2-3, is GAGVSQSPRYKVTKRGQDVTLRCDPISSHATLYWYQQALGQGPEFLTYFNYEAQPDKSGLPSDRFSAERPEGSISTLTIQRTEQRDSAMYRCASSAIAGAPDTQYFGPGTRLTVL.

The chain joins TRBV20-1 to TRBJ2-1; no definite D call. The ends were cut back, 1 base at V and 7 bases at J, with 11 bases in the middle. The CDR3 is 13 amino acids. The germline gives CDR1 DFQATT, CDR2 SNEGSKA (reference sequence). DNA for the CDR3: TGCAGTGCTAGAGGAACGGCGAGGAATGAGCAGTTCTTC. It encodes CSARGTARNEQFF.

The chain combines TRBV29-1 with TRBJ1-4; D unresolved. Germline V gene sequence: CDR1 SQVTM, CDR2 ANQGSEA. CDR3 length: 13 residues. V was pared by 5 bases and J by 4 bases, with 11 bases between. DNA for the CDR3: TGCAGCGTTTGGTACAGCGGTAATGAAAAACTGTTTTTT. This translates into CSVWYSGNEKLFF.

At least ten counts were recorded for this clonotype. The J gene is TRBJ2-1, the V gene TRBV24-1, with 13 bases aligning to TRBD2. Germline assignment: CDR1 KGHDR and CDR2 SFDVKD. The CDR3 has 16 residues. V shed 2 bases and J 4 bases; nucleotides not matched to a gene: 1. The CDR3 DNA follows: TGTGCCACCAGTGATTGGACTAGCGGGGGTTACAATGAGCAGTTCTTC. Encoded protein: CATSDWTSGGYNEQFF.

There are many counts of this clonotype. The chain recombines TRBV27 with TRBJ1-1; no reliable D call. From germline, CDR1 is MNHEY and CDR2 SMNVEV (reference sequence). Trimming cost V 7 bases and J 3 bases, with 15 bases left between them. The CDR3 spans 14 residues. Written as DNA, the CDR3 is TGTGCCAGCACCCTACACCAGCGGGACACTGAAGCTTTCTTT. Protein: CASTLHQRDTEAFF.

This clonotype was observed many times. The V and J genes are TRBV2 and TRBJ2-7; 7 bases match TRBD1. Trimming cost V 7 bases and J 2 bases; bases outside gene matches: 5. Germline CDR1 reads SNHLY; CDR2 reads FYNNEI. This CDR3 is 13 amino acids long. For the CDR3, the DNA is TGTGCCAGCATAGGGACAGAGACCTACGAGCAGTACGTC. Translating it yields CASIGTETYEQYV.

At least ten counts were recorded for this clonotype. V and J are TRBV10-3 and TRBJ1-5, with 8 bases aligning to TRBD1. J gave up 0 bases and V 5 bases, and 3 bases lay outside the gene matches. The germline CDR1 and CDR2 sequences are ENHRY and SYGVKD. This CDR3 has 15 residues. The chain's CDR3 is CAISPGGSSNQPQHF. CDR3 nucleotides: TGTGCCATCAGTCCAGGGGGCAGTAGCAATCAGCCCCAGCATTTT.

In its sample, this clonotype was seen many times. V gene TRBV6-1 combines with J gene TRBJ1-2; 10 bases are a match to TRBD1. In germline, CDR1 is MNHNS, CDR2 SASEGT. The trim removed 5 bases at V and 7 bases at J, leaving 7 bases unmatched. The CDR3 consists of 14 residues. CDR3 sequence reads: CASSTTGGAGGYTF. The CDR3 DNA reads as TGTGCCAGCAGTACGACAGGGGGCGCAGGTGGCTACACCTTC.

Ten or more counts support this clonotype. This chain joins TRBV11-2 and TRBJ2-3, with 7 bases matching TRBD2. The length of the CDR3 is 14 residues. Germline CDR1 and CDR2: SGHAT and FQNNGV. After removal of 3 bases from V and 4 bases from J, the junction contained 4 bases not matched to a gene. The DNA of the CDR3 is TGTGCCAGCAGCTTGAGCGGGAACGCAGATACGCAGTATTTT. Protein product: CASSLSGNADTQYF.